This TCR beta chain was recovered during a study of shared clonotypes between healthy human individuals. Profiled with immunoSEQ multiplex PCR; TCRdb holds only in-frame clones, not every one. This sample has just over 2,000,000 clones; 90% to 95% occur once, and the top ten carry 0.1% to 0.15%. Trimming took 5 bases from V and 0 from J, leaving 7 bases between them. This CDR3 comprises 13 residues. The germline V gene encodes CDR1 ENHRY and CDR2 SYGVKD. V usage is TRBV10-3 and J usage is TRBJ1-2; D is uncertain. The receptor comes from a man aged 18 to 30 in good health. The sequenced material came from naive CD4+ T cells sorted from blood. Subset indicated: CD45RA+ positively selected. The CDR3 bases are TGTGCCATCAGTCCGGATCCTAACTATGGCTACACCTTC. Translated, it gives CAISPDPNYGYTF.